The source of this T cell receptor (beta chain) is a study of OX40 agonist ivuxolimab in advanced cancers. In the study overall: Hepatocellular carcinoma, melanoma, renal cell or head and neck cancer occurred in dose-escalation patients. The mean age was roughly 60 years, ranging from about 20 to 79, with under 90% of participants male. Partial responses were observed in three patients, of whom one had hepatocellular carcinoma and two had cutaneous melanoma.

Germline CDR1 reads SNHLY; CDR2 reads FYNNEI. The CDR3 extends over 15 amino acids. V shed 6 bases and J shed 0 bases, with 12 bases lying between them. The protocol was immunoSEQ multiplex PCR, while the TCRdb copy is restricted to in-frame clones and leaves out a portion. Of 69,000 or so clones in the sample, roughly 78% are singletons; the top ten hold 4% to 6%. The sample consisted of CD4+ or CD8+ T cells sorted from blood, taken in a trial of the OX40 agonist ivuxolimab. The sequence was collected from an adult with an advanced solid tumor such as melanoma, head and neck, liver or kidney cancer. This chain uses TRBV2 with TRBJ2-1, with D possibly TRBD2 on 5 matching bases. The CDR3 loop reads CASSPFGDSYNEQFF. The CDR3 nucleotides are TGTGCCAGCAGCCCCTTCGGGGACTCCTACAATGAGCAGTTCTTC.